This T cell receptor (beta chain) is drawn from a study of blood T cells in healthy people across ages. Points from the study as a whole: Total diversity from one million sequenced T cells was likely underestimated. For the donors, CMV status was unknown and possibly confounded expanded clonotype changes.

Russia was home to the donors, healthy Caucasian individuals aged about 6 to 100. Germline V gene sequence: CDR1 SGHTA, CDR2 FQGNSA. This CDR3 has 13 residues. V gave up 6 bases and J gave up 4 bases, with 12 bases separating them. A second about 7 to 12 cycle PCR used barcoded and J-beta primers. TCRdb reanalysed the 5' RACE reads using MiXCR and keeps one entry per CDR3 protein. The sample has roughly 2 million distinct CDR3 sequences; about 49% are singletons. This clonotype came up a few times. The antigen is unknown. The sample comprised blood. The TCR was taken from a woman between 40 and 50 years old in good health. The rearrangement uses TRBV7-2 and TRBJ1-2; no firm D call. The CDR3 region has the DNA TGTGCCAGCAGATCAGACGGGAGCTATGGCTACACCTTC. This sequence encodes CASRSDGSYGYTF. The variable domain in full, with the rest retrieved from reference TRBV7-2 and TRBJ1-2, is GAGVSQSPSNKVTEKGKDVELRCDPISGHTALYWYRQSLGQGLEFLIYFQGNSAPDKSGLPSDRFSAERTGGSVSTLTIQRTQQEDSAVYLCASRSDGSYGYTFGSGTRLTVV.